The rows below give T cell receptor beta chains drawn from one sample of a study of blood T cells in healthy people across ages. TCRdb re-called the 5' RACE reads with MiXCR, one entry per CDR3 protein. The sample records over 950,000 distinct CDR3 sequences, 51% being singletons. The sample comprised blood. These receptor sequences come from a woman aged 55-75 years in good health. The CDR3 runs from the conserved cysteine through the conserved F or W. The D gene is left open where the match is weak. Some rows mark clone size as missing; the rest say once, few, many or name a class of expanded clone.

-	-	TRBV5-1	TRBJ2-3	TGCGCCACCAAGGAAACTAGCACAGATACGCGGTATTTT	CATKETSTDTRYF
-	-	TRBV3-1	TRBJ2-3	TGTGCCAGCAGCCAATCCGACCTTTGGGCCAGCACAGGTACGCAGTATTTT	CASSQSDLWASTGTQYF
TRBD2	-	TRBV7-3	TRBJ2-1	TGTGCCTCAGGGCCCGGGACTAGTCACAATGAGCAGTTCTTC	CASGPGTSHNEQFF
-	-	TRBV6-2/TRBV6-3	TRBJ2-7	TGTGCCAGCAACGCCCGACGCGTGGACTCCTACAATGAGCAGTACTTC	CASNARRVDSYNEQYF
TRBD1	few	TRBV2	TRBJ2-6	TGTGCCAGCAGTCTGGACAGGGCGTCTGGGGCCAACGTCCTGACTTTC	CASSLDRASGANVLTF
-	-	TRBV5-1	TRBJ2-5	TGCGCCAGCAGCTCTTTCAACCTAGAGACCCAGTACTTC	CASSSFNLETQYF
TRBD1	few	TRBV29-1	TRBJ2-7	TGCAGCGTTGTGGCAGGGGGCGAGCAGTACTTC	CSVVAGGEQYF
TRBD2	-	TRBV7-9	TRBJ2-7	TGTGCCAGCAGCTTAGCGCTTGGAATTAGCGGGGCCTACGAGCAGTACTTC	CASSLALGISGAYEQYF
TRBD2	-	TRBV7-2	TRBJ2-1	TGTGCCAGCAGCTTCCCCAAAAATCGAGCGGGAGGCCTAAATAATGAGCAGTTCTTC	CASSFPKNRAGGLNNEQFF
-	-	TRBV7-2	TRBJ2-7	TGTGCCAGCAGAGAGAGGGGTGGGAGAGTCTACGAGCAGTACTTC	CASRERGGRVYEQYF
TRBD2	-	TRBV20-1	TRBJ2-5	TGCAGTGCAAGGACTAGCGGGGCACGGGACCAAGAGACCCAGTACTTC	CSARTSGARDQETQYF
-	-	TRBV6-2/TRBV6-3	TRBJ2-2	TGTGCCAGCATTGTTGAACGGGGCGGGGAGCTGTTTTTT	CASIVERGGELFF
-	-	TRBV10-3	TRBJ1-5	TGTGCCATCAGTGAGGAGGGGGGCAATCAGCCCCAGCATTTT	CAISEEGGNQPQHF
TRBD1	-	TRBV29-1	TRBJ2-3	TGCAGCGTTTCTGCCGGACAGGGGAGCACAGATACGCAGTATTTT	CSVSAGQGSTDTQYF
-	few	TRBV7-2	TRBJ2-7	TGTGCCAGCAGTCCAAGGGTCCGCGCGGCTGGCACCACCTACGAGCAGTACTTC	CASSPRVRAAGTTYEQYF
-	-	TRBV5-1	TRBJ2-5	TGCGCCAGCAGCTTTTCCTCGGGGACGGCAGAGACCCAGTACTTC	CASSFSSGTAETQYF
-	-	TRBV20-1	TRBJ2-3	TGCAGTGCCGCACTGGTAGATACGCAGTATTTT	CSAALVDTQYF
TRBD2	-	TRBV6-2/TRBV6-3	TRBJ2-7	TGTGCCGGCCAAACTAGCGGAACCTACGAGCAGTACTTC	CAGQTSGTYEQYF
TRBD1	-	TRBV5-1	TRBJ2-7	TGCGCCAGCAGATGGACAGGGGGTTATGAGCAGTACTTC	CASRWTGGYEQYF
TRBD1	-	TRBV10-1	TRBJ2-7	TGCGCCAGCAGTCGCCGGGACAGTATCTCCTACGAGCAGTACTTC	CASSRRDSISYEQYF
-	few	TRBV4-1	TRBJ2-7	TGCGCCAGCAGCCGATGGACGGTGGGGGCCTACGAGCAGTACTTC	CASSRWTVGAYEQYF
-	-	TRBV4-1	TRBJ1-6	TGCGCCAGCAGCCAAGATCGTCAGTATAATTCACCCCTCCACTTT	CASSQDRQYNSPLHF
-	-	TRBV12-3/TRBV12-4	TRBJ2-1	TGTGCCAGCAGTTCCCACAGTGGAAGCTCCTACAATGAGCAGTTCTTC	CASSSHSGSSYNEQFF
-	-	TRBV5-5	TRBJ2-5	TGTGCCAGCAGCTTGGATCCCGTAGGAGAGACCCAGTACTTC	CASSLDPVGETQYF
-	-	TRBV24-1	TRBJ2-7	TGTGCCACCAGTGGAAAGACGGGAGACTCGTCCTACGAGCAGTACTTC	CATSGKTGDSSYEQYF
-	few	TRBV7-2	TRBJ2-7	TGTGCCAGCAGTCCAGGGTGGGCAGGCCGTTGCGAGCAGTACTTC	CASSPGWAGRCEQYF
-	-	TRBV11-2	TRBJ2-7	TGTGCCAGCAGCTTACAGATAGTCAGGGGATCCTACGAGCAGTACTTC	CASSLQIVRGSYEQYF
-	-	TRBV7-9	TRBJ1-2	TGTGCCAGCAGCCCCAGGACAGCAGATGCTAACTATGGCTACACCTTC	CASSPRTADANYGYTF
-	few	TRBV12-3/TRBV12-4	TRBJ2-3	TGTGCAGGGGGGAGCGGGGATACGCAGTATTTT	CAGGSGDTQYF
-	few	TRBV4-1	TRBJ1-2	TGCGCCAGCAGCCAAGCCATCAGGGGAGGCTACACCTTC	CASSQAIRGGYTF
TRBD2	-	TRBV11-2	TRBJ2-5	TGTGCCAGCAGTTTTCGGGGACTAGCGGGAGAGACCCAGTACTTC	CASSFRGLAGETQYF
-	-	TRBV27	TRBJ2-3	TGTGCCAGCAGGGCCACGGGCAAAACAGATACGCAGTATTTT	CASRATGKTDTQYF
TRBD1	-	TRBV2	TRBJ1-4	TGTGCCAGCAGGGACAGGGACCAACCGCGTGAAAAACTGTTTTTT	CASRDRDQPREKLFF
-	-	TRBV11-2	TRBJ2-4	TGTGCCAGCAGCCCTACTAGCAAAAACATTCAGTACTTC	CASSPTSKNIQYF
TRBD1	-	TRBV29-1	TRBJ2-5	TGCAGCCATAGGATGACAGGGGTGAAGACCCAGTACTTC	CSHRMTGVKTQYF
-	many	TRBV5-1	TRBJ2-7	TGTGCCAGCAGCTTAGCAGGAGGGTCCTACGAGCAGTACTTC	CASSLAGGSYEQYF
-	few	TRBV11-1	TRBJ2-7	TGTGCCAGCAGCCCCGGTGCCTACAATGAGCAGTACTTC	CASSPGAYNEQYF
-	few	TRBV27	TRBJ2-7	TGTGCCAGCAGTTTTCAGGGGGGAATTTTCTACGAGCAGTACTTC	CASSFQGGIFYEQYF
-	once	TRBV18	TRBJ1-1	TGTGCCAGCTCACCACAGGGTTCCTCTGAAGCTTTCTTT	CASSPQGSSEAFF
-	-	TRBV6-5	TRBJ1-2	TGTGCCAGCAGTGACTCGTCAGGGTGGGGTTACACCTTC	CASSDSSGWGYTF
-	-	TRBV6-1	TRBJ1-4	TGTGCCAGCAGTGAACCGGGAAACGAAAAACTGTTTTTT	CASSEPGNEKLFF
-	-	TRBV3-1	TRBJ2-1	TGTGCCAGCAGCCAAGTGACTAGTAAGCAGTTCTTC	CASSQVTSKQFF
-	few	TRBV13	TRBJ1-6	TGTGCCAGCAGCTTATGGGAGTCACCCCTCCACTTT	CASSLWESPLHF
-	-	TRBV12-3/TRBV12-4	TRBJ2-1	TGTGCCAGCAGTGGGGCGGCGCCAAATGAGCAGTTCTTC	CASSGAAPNEQFF
-	-	TRBV6-6	TRBJ2-7	TGTGCCAGCAGTTCAAACAGGGTTACCTCCTACGAGCAGTACTTC	CASSSNRVTSYEQYF
-	few	TRBV3-1	TRBJ2-7	TGTGCCAGCAGCCAATTCCCAATCTCCTACGAGCAGTACTTC	CASSQFPISYEQYF
TRBD2	-	TRBV20-1	TRBJ2-7	TGCAGTGCTAGAGATCGGGAAGTAGCGGGAGCCCCCGAGCAGTACTTC	CSARDREVAGAPEQYF
TRBD2	-	TRBV12-3/TRBV12-4	TRBJ2-1	TGTGCCAGCAGTTTAACCCGGGACTACCAAGTGGAGCAGTTCTTC	CASSLTRDYQVEQFF
-	-	TRBV5-1	TRBJ2-5	TGCGCCAGCAGCTTGTTTTCCGGGCTAGAGACCCAGTACTTC	CASSLFSGLETQYF